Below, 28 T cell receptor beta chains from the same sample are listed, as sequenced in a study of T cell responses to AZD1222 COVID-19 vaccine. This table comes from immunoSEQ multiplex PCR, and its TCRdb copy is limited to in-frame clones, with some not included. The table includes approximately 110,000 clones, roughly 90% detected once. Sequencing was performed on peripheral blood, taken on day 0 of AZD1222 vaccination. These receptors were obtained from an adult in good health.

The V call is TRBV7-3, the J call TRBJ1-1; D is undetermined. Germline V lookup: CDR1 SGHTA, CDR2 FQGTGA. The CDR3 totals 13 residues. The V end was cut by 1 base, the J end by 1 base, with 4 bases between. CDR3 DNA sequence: TGTGCCAGCAGCTTAAATGGGAACACTGAAGCTTTCTTT. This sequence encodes CASSLNGNTEAFF.

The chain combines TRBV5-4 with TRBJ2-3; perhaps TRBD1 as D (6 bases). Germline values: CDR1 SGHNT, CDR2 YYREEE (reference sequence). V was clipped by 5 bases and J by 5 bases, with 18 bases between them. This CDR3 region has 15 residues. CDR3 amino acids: CASREGHAQGDTQYF. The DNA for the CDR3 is TGTGCCAGCAGAGAGGGACACGCGCAGGGAGATACGCAGTATTTT.

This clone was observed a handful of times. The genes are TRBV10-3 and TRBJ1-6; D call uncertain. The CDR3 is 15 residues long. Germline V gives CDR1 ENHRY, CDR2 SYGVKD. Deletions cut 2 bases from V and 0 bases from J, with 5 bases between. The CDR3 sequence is CAISEEGSYNSPLHF. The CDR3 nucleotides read TGTGCCATCAGTGAGGAGGGCTCCTATAATTCACCCCTCCACTTT.

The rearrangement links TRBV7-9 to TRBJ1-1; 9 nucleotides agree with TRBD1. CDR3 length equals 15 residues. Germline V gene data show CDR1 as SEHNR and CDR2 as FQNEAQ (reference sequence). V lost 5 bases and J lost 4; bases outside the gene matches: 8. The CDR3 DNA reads TGTGCCAGCAGCCCCCCGACAGGGGGGGGCACTGAAGCTTTCTTT. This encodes CASSPPTGGGTEAFF.

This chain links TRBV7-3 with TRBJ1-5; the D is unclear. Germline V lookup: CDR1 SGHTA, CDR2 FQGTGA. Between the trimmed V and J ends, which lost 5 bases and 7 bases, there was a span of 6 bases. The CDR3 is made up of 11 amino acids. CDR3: CASSVSQPQHF. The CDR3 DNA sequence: TGTGCCAGCAGCGTCAGCCAGCCCCAGCATTTT.

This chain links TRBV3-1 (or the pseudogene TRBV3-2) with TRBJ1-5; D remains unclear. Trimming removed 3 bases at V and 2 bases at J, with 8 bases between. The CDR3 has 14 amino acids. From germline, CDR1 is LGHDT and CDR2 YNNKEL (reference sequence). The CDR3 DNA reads TGTGCCAGCAGCCAGAGTGACTGCAATCAGCCCCAGCATTTT. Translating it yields CASSQSDCNQPQHF.

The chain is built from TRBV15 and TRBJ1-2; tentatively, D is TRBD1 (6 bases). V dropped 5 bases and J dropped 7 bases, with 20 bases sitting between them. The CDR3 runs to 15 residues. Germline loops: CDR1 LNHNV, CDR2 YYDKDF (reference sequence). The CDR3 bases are TGTGCCACCAGCCTCTTAAGGGGGGGGGCGCGTGGCTACACCTTC. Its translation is CATSLLRGGARGYTF.

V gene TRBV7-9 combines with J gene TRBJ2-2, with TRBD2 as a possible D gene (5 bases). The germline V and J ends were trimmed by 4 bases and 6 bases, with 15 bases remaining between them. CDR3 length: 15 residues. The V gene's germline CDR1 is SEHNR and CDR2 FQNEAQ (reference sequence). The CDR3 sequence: CASSSPLVVAGELFF. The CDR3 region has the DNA TGTGCCAGCAGCTCACCACTAGTAGTCGCCGGGGAGCTGTTTTTT.

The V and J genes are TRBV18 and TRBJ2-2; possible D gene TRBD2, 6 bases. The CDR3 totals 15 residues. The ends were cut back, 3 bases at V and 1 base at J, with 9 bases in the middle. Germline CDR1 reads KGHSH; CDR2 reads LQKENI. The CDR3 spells CASSPGRGNTGELFF. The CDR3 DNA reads TGTGCCAGCTCACCGGGGCGGGGGAACACCGGGGAGCTGTTTTTT.

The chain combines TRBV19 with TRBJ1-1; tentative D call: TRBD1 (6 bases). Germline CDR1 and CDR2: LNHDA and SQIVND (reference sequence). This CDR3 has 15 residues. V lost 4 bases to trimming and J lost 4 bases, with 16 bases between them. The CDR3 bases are TGTGCCAGTAGTACTCCAACAGGGAGACTCACTGAAGCTTTCTTT. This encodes CASSTPTGRLTEAFF.

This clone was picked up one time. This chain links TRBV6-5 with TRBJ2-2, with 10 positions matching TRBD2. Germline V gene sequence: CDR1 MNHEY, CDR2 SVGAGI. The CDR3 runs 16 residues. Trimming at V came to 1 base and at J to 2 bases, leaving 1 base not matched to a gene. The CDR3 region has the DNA TGTGCCAGCAGTTACTGGACTAGCGGTAACACCGGGGAGCTGTTTTTT. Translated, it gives CASSYWTSGNTGELFF.

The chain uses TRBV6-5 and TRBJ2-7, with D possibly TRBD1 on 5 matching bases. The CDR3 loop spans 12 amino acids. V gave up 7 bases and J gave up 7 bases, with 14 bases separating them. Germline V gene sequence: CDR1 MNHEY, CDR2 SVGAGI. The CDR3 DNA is TGTGCCAGCACCGCTACGAAGGGGGAGCAGTACTTC. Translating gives CASTATKGEQYF.

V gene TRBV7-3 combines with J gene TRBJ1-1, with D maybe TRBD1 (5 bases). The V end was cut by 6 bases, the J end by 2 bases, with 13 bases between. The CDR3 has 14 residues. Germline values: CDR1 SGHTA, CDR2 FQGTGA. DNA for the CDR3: TGTGCCAGCAGACCCTGGGACGGAAACACTGAAGCTTTCTTT. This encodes CASRPWDGNTEAFF.

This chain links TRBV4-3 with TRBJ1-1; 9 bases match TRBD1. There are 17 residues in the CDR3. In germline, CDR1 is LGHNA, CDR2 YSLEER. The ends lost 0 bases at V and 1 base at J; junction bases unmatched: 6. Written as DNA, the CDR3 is TGCGCCAGCAGCCAAGACACCGGGACAGGGTGGAACACTGAAGCTTTCTTT. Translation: CASSQDTGTGWNTEAFF.

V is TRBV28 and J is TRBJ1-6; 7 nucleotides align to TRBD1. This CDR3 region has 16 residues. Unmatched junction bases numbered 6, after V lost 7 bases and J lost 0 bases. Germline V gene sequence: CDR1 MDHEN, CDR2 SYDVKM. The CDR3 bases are TGTGCCAGCACCCCGACAGGGAGCTCCTATAATTCACCCCTCCACTTT. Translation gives CASTPTGSSYNSPLHF.

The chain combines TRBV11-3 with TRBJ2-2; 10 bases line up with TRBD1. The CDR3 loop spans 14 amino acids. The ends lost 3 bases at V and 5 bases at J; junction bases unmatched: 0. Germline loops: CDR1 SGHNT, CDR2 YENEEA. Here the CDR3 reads CASSLGQGTGELFF. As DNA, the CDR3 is TGTGCCAGCAGCTTGGGACAGGGGACCGGGGAGCTGTTTTTT.

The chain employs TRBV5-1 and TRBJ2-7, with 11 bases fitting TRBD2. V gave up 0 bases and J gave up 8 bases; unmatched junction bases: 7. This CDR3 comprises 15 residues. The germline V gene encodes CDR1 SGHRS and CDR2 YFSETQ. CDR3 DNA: TGCGCCAGCAGCTTGGTGGCTAGCGGGGGGTCCCAGCAGTACTTC. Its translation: CASSLVASGGSQQYF.

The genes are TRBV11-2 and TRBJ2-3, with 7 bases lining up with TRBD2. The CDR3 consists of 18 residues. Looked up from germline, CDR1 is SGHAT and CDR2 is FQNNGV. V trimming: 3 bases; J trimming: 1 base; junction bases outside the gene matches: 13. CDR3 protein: CASSFGGSLSGGTDTQYF. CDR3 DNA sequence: TGTGCCAGCAGCTTCGGCGGGAGCCTTTCCGGGGGCACAGATACGCAGTATTTT.

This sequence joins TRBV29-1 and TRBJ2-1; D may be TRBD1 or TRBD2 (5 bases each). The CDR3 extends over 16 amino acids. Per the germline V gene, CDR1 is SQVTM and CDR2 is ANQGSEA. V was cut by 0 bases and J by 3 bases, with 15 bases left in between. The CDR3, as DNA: TGCAGCGTTGAAGAGGGACCAAACCCCGTCTACAATGAGCAGTTCTTC. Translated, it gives CSVEEGPNPVYNEQFF.

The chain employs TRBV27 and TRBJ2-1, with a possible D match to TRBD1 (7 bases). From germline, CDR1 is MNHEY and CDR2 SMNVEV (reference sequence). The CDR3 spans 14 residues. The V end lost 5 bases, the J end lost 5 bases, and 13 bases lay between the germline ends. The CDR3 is CASSHGGQNNEQFF. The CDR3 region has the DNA TGTGCCAGCAGTCACGGGGGACAGAACAATGAGCAGTTCTTC.

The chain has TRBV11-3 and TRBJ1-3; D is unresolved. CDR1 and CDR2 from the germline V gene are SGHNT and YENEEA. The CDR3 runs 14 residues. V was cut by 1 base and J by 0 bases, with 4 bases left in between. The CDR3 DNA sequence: TGTGCCAGCAGCTTAGGTATCTCTGGAAACACCATATATTTT. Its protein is CASSLGISGNTIYF.

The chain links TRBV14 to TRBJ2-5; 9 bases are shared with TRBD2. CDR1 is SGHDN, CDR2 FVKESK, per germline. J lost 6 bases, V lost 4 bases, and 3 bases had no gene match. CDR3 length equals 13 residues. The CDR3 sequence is CASSPGLAKTQYF. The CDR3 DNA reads TGTGCCAGCAGCCCGGGACTAGCCAAGACCCAGTACTTC.

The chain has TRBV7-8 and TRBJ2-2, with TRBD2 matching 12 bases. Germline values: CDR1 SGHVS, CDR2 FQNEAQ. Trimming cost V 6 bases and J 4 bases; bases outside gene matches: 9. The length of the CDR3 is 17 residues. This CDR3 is CASSSLAGGPSTGELFF. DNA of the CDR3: TGTGCCAGCAGTTCGCTAGCGGGAGGGCCGAGCACCGGGGAGCTGTTTTTT.

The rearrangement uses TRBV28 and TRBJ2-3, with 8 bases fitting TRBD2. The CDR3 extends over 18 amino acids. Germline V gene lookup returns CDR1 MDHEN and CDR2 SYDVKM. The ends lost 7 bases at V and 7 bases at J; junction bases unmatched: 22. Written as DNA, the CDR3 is TGTGCCAGCACCTTAGAGGTGGCCAGCGGGGGTTTTGGAAATACGCAGTATTTT. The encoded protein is CASTLEVASGGFGNTQYF. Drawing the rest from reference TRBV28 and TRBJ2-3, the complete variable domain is DVKVTQSSRYLVKRTGEKVFLECVQDMDHENMFWYRQDPGLGLRLIYFSYDVKMKEKGDIPEGYSVSREKKERFSLILESASTNQTSMYLCASTLEVASGGFGNTQYFGPGTRLTVL.

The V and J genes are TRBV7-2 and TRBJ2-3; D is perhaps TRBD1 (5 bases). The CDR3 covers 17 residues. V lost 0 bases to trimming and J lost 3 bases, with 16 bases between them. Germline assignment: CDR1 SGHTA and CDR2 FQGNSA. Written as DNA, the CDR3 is TGTGCCAGCAGCTTAGCGAGGCTCCCCAGGGCTACAGATACGCAGTATTTT. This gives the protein CASSLARLPRATDTQYF. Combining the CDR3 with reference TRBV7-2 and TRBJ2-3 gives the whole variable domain GAGVSQSPSNKVTEKGKDVELRCDPISGHTALYWYRQSLGQGLEFLIYFQGNSAPDKSGLPSDRFSAERTGGSVSTLTIQRTQQEDSAVYLCASSLARLPRATDTQYFGPGTRLTVL.

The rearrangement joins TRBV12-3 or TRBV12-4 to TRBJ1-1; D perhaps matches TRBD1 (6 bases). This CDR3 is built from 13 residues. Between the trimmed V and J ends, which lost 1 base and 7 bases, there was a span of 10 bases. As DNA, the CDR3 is TGTGCCAGCAGTTTAGGACAGGCCCTTGAAGCTTTCTTT. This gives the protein CASSLGQALEAFF.

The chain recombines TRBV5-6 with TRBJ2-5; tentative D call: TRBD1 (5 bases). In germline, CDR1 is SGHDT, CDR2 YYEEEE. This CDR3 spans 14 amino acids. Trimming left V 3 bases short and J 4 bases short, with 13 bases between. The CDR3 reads CASSSVGARETQYF. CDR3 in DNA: TGTGCCAGCAGCTCTGTTGGGGCGAGAGAGACCCAGTACTTC.

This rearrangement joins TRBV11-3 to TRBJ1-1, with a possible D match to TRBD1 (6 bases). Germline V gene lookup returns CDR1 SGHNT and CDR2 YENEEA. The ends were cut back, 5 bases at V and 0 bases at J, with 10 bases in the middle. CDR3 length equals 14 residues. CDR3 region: CASSVRGLNTEAFF. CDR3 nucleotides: TGTGCCAGCAGCGTCCGGGGGCTGAACACTGAAGCTTTCTTT.